What follows describes a single T cell receptor (beta chain). This specimen comes from a study of blood T cell repertoires in COVID-19. In the study's own analysis: Using reference gene primer amplification, nucleated cell counts were estimated. TCRdb's table, derived via immunoSEQ multiplex PCR, lists solely in-frame clones and lacks some. V and J calls and clone size are those listed in that table; D and trimming were worked out from the DNA. Of some 380,000 clones listed, 88% were seen once; the top ten hold 2% to 2.5%. V lost 8 bases, J lost 4 bases, and 11 bases lay in between. CDR1 is SEHNR, CDR2 FQNEAQ, per germline (reference sequence). The CDR3 has 13 residues. Participants were aged about 18 to 90 years, lived in under 25 US areas, and enrolled virtually.

Sequencing input: PBMCs or T cells enriched from blood (not recorded which). V is TRBV7-9 and J is TRBJ1-4; no firm D call. This TCR came from a woman in her thirties or forties with acute COVID-19. The CDR3 sequence is CASSVADNEKLFF. DNA for the CDR3: TGTGCCAGCTCTGTGGCAGATAATGAAAAACTGTTTTTT.